This T cell receptor (beta chain) was retrieved from a study of glioma-infiltrating T cells. Using RNA template, CDR3s of TCR alpha and beta were amplified with iRepertoire arm-PCR. TCRdb recomputed calls from the multiplex PCR reads with MiXCR, one row per CDR3 protein. The sample lists around 350,000 distinct CDR3 sequences; approximately 42% were seen once. Looked up from germline, CDR1 is DFQATT and CDR2 is SNEGSKA (reference sequence). CDR3 length: 13 residues. The V and J ends lost 5 bases and 13 bases respectively, with 23 bases between them. The table lists this clonotype with many counts. No antigen is known for it. Overall study findings and caveats: Tissue-blood divergence was below expectation in non-neoplastic patients, above in gliomas. Shared blood CDR3 signature motifs marked patients with low tissue-blood divergence.

Source material: glioma tissue, nonneoplastic brain tissue, or PBMCs (not recorded which). This rearrangement joins TRBV20-1 to TRBJ1-2; TRBD1 is a possible D gene (6 bases). The source of this sequence is a human donor with low-grade glioma or glioblastoma, undergoing nonglioma brain surgery, or in good health (not recorded which). CDR3: CSAPRGPLWEFTF. The CDR3 nucleotides read TGCAGTGCTCCACGGGGGCCCCTGTGGGAATTCACCTTC.